These 17 T cell receptor beta chains were sequenced from one sample in a study of blood T cell repertoires in COVID-19. Produced via immunoSEQ multiplex PCR; TCRdb's table is partial and in-frame only. The sample includes about 270,000 clones, approximately 87% of them seen just once. Sequences were obtained from peripheral blood. These receptors all stem from a woman aged 25-40 years with COVID-19, enrolled during active disease.

The chain employs TRBV28 and TRBJ1-2; the D gene is possibly TRBD1 (5 bases). CDR3 size: 15 residues. Trimming shortened V by 0 bases and J by 7 bases, and 15 bases separated the two germline ends. The germline V gene has CDR1 MDHEN and CDR2 SYDVKM. This CDR3 reads CASSLWDNWSVGYTF. CDR3 sequence (DNA): TGTGCCAGCAGTTTATGGGACAACTGGTCCGTTGGCTACACCTTC.

The V call is TRBV11-3, the J call TRBJ2-7; weak D call: TRBD1 (5 bases). Trimming stripped 5 bases from V and 6 bases from J, with 17 bases between. From germline, CDR1 is SGHNT and CDR2 YENEEA. This CDR3 region has 14 residues. CDR3 bases: TGTGCCAGCAGCCCCGTCCTAGGGGAATCCGAGCAGTACTTC. This gives the protein CASSPVLGESEQYF.

This chain connects TRBV29-1 to TRBJ1-1; D possibly corresponds to TRBD1 (6 bases). The CDR3 spans 13 residues. Germline V lookup: CDR1 SQVTM, CDR2 ANQGSEA. V gave up 7 bases and J gave up 0 bases, with 12 bases separating them. CDR3 in DNA: TGCAGCGCTGGGGGACAAATGAACACTGAAGCTTTCTTT. Protein product: CSAGGQMNTEAFF.

The rearrangement uses TRBV19 and TRBJ2-7; perhaps TRBD2 as D (7 bases). Germline V gene sequence: CDR1 LNHDA, CDR2 SQIVND (reference sequence). Trimming left V 4 bases short and J 4 bases short, with 23 bases between. The CDR3 has 17 amino acids. Here the CDR3 DNA reads TGTGCCAGTAGTAGCCCGACAGGTCTGCGGGGGAGATACGAGCAGTACTTC. Protein product: CASSSPTGLRGRYEQYF.

For this clone: The same CDR3 is also encoded by other DNA sequences in this sample. V gene TRBV5-1 combines with J gene TRBJ1-2; 8 nucleotides agree with TRBD1. Trimming took 2 bases from V and 4 from J; bases not matched to a gene: 1. The CDR3 loop spans 13 amino acids. Looked up from germline, CDR1 is SGHRS and CDR2 is YFSETQ. As DNA, the CDR3 is TGCGCCAGCAGCTTAGACAGGGGCTATGGCTACACCTTC. Protein: CASSLDRGYGYTF.

The V call is TRBV5-1, the J call TRBJ2-2; tentatively, D is TRBD1 (6 bases). Germline CDR1 reads SGHRS; CDR2 reads YFSETQ. Trimming removed 7 bases from V and 4 bases from J, with 17 bases in between. CDR3 length: 15 residues. The CDR3 is CASASGHLSTGELFF. Here the CDR3 DNA reads TGCGCCAGCGCCTCGGGACACCTCAGCACCGGGGAGCTGTTTTTT.

This CDR3 is CASSPGQGFVYQETQYF. CDR3 sequence (DNA): TGTGCCAGCAGCCCCGGACAGGGGTTCGTGTACCAAGAGACCCAGTACTTC. The chain combines TRBV7-8 with TRBJ2-5, with TRBD1 matching 9 bases. The germline V gene has CDR1 SGHVS and CDR2 FQNEAQ. V shed 5 bases and J 0 bases; nucleotides not matched to a gene: 10. CDR3 length: 17 residues.

This clone has a handful of counts. The chain recombines TRBV10-1 with TRBJ2-7, with D maybe TRBD2 (6 bases). In germline, CDR1 is WNHNN, CDR2 SYGVQD (reference sequence). The V gene lost 8 bases and the J gene lost 10 bases, with 15 bases spanning the gap. This CDR3 region has 11 residues. In DNA, the CDR3 is TGCGCCAGCTTCGACGGGGGAAGTCAGTACTTC. Protein sequence: CASFDGGSQYF.

The chain combines TRBV4-2 with TRBJ1-2; tentatively, D is TRBD1 (6 bases). Trimming removed 8 bases at V and 8 bases at J, with 18 bases between. CDR3 length: 13 residues. CDR1 is LGHNA and CDR2 is YNFKEQ in the germline V gene. CDR3: CASGRGAGDGYTF. CDR3 in DNA: TGTGCCAGCGGGAGGGGGGCTGGGGACGGCTACACCTTC.

The genes are TRBV2 and TRBJ2-3, with 11 bases lining up with TRBD2. Germline V gene data show CDR1 as SNHLY and CDR2 as FYNNEI. V was clipped by 8 bases and J by 5 bases; unmatched bases: 6. This CDR3 contains 14 residues. DNA of the CDR3: TGTGCCAGCTTAGGGCTAGCGGGGGGAGATACGCAGTATTTT. The encoded protein is CASLGLAGGDTQYF.

The chain links TRBV3-1 (or the pseudogene TRBV3-2) to TRBJ2-5; 12 bases are a match to TRBD2. The germline gives CDR1 LGHDT, CDR2 YNNKEL (reference sequence). Losses at the gene ends were 6 bases for V and 1 base for J; bases not matched to a gene: 3. The CDR3 contains 15 residues. The CDR3 is CASRRTSGVQETQYF. The CDR3 coding sequence is TGTGCCAGCAGGCGGACTAGCGGGGTCCAAGAGACCCAGTACTTC.

The J gene is TRBJ1-5, the V gene TRBV9; no definite D call. Looked up from germline, CDR1 is SGDLS and CDR2 is YYNGEE. V was pared by 4 bases and J by 0 bases, with 8 bases between. The CDR3 totals 14 residues. CDR3 DNA: TGTGCCAGCAGCCCGGTAGATAGCAATCAGCCCCAGCATTTT. Translation: CASSPVDSNQPQHF. The full variable domain, in which reference TRBV9 and TRBJ1-5 provide the parts outside the CDR3, is DSGVTQTPKHLITATGQRVTLRCSPRSGDLSVYWYQQSLDQGLQFLIQYYNGEERAKGNILERFSAQQFPDLHSELNLSSLELGDSALYFCASSPVDSNQPQHFGDGTRLSIL.

The J gene is TRBJ2-1, the V gene TRBV5-4; D is uncertain. The germline V gene encodes CDR1 SGHNT and CDR2 YYREEE (reference sequence). The CDR3 is 13 residues long. The V and J ends lost 1 base and 5 bases respectively, with 7 bases between them. The CDR3 loop is CASSLFLNNEQFF. CDR3 nucleotides: TGTGCCAGCAGCTTGTTTCTTAACAATGAGCAGTTCTTC.

The chain recombines TRBV3-1 (or the pseudogene TRBV3-2) with TRBJ1-1; maybe TRBD1 (5 bases). The CDR3 is 14 residues long. Germline CDR1 LGHDT, CDR2 YNNKEL (reference sequence). The V and J ends lost 1 base and 4 bases respectively, with 10 bases between them. CDR3 loop: CASSQGLGGTEAFF. Written as DNA, the CDR3 is TGTGCCAGCAGCCAAGGGTTGGGGGGCACTGAAGCTTTCTTT.

The J gene is TRBJ2-5, the V gene TRBV3-1 (or the pseudogene TRBV3-2); D is unclear. Trimming removed 8 bases from V and 1 base from J, with 11 bases in between. This CDR3 comprises 13 residues. In germline, CDR1 is LGHDT, CDR2 YNNKEL (reference sequence). CDR3 bases: TGTGCCAGCTCGAGGTCTTCCCAAGAGACCCAGTACTTC. Residues: CASSRSSQETQYF.

This chain connects TRBV12-2 to TRBJ2-7; TRBD2 reflects the table's D call only, with no check against the DNA. TRBV12-2 is a documented pseudogene. This CDR3 region has 15 residues. This CDR3 reads CASRQNRGGRNEQYF. The CDR3 bases are TGTGCAAGTCGCCAAAACCGGGGGGGGCGTAACGAGCAGTACTTC.

This clone was counted between two and nine times. The chain recombines TRBV7-8 with TRBJ2-1, with 8 bases lining up with TRBD2. CDR1 is SGHVS and CDR2 is FQNEAQ in the germline V gene. J was trimmed by 9 bases and V by 8 bases; bases with no gene match: 6. This CDR3 comprises 12 residues. CDR3 bases: TGTGCCAGCGGGCGGGGGGCCGGTGAGCAGTTCTTC. Protein: CASGRGAGEQFF.